This T cell receptor (beta chain) was found in a study of OX40 agonist ivuxolimab in advanced cancers. The assay was immunoSEQ multiplex PCR, and TCRdb's table has in-frame clones only and misses some. The data hold roughly 110,000 clones, with 90% observed a single time. The length of the CDR3 is 14 residues. Germline V gives CDR1 SGHTA, CDR2 FQGNSA. Trimming removed 3 bases at V and 5 bases at J, with 13 bases between. With baseline, cycle 4 day 1, and cycle 7 day 1 as timepoints, blood was sampled. This material consisted of CD4+ or CD8+ T cells sorted from blood, taken in a trial of the OX40 agonist ivuxolimab. The TCR comes from an adult with an advanced solid tumor such as melanoma, head and neck, liver or kidney cancer. The chain uses TRBV7-2 and TRBJ2-5; no reliable D call. This chain's CDR3 is CASSFGSGAETQYF. CDR3 nucleotides: TGTGCCAGCAGCTTTGGGTCTGGAGCGGAGACCCAGTACTTC.